This T cell receptor beta chain was sequenced for a study of CD8+ T cells in alopecia areata. General study findings and limits: Scalp clonality and expanded CD8+ clones among the top 100 were significantly decreased by tofacitinib.

The treatment is: oral pan-JAK inhibitor, 5-10 mg twice daily. Worth noting for this clone: Its target is not known.

Sequencing relied on a cDNA template that was reverse transcribed from extracted RNA. The assay was immunoSEQ multiplex PCR, and TCRdb's table has in-frame clones only and misses some. Here the sample spans some 200,000 clones, 45% to 65% being singletons. The sample in question was CD4+ T cells sorted from blood, obtained at week 4, from a patient treated with tofacitinib. The TCR was taken from a human donor with alopecia areata.

CDR3 amino acids: CAWSGLTVYQETQYF. Written as DNA, the CDR3 is TGTGCCTGGAGTGGCCTGACAGTCTACCAAGAGACCCAGTACTTC. The V gene is TRBV30, the J gene TRBJ2-5, with a possible D match to TRBD1 (5 bases). V lost 1 base and J lost 0, with 12 bases in between. This CDR3 contains 15 residues. Per germline, CDR1 GTSNPN and CDR2 SVGIG (reference sequence).